This T cell receptor (beta chain) came from a study of shared clonotypes between healthy human individuals. CDR3 length: 14 residues. Germline V gene lookup returns CDR1 SGHAT and CDR2 FQNNGV. With 1 base clipped from V and 7 bases from J, the junction kept 4 bases outside the gene matches. Here immunoSEQ multiplex PCR was the method, and the copy in TCRdb shows in-frame clones only, minus some. Here the sample spans hundreds of thousands of clones, 60% to 75% being singletons. This clone was counted at least ten times. Material: memory CD4+ T cells sorted from blood. Subset indicated: CD45RA-negative fraction. The chain carries TRBV11-2 and TRBJ1-5, with 7 nucleotides matching TRBD1. The sequence came from a woman in her twenties or thirties in good health. As DNA, the CDR3 is TGTGCCAGCAGCTTAGTCCCAGGGGGGCAGCCCCAGCATTTT. Its translation is CASSLVPGGQPQHF.